These T cell receptor beta chains were read from a single sample in a study of cytotoxic CD8 clonotypes in ibrutinib-treated CLL. The data were produced by immunoSEQ multiplex PCR, yet TCRdb's version contains in-frame clones alone and is incomplete. The top ten clones hold around 6.5% of a sample with hundreds of thousands of clones, roughly two thirds of them seen once. This specimen was PBMCs, taken after 36 months of ibrutinib treatment. Source of these receptors: a human donor with chronic lymphocytic leukemia. Each CDR3 is given without its conserved first and last residue.

V gene: TRBV6-1
CDR3 protein: ASSLRQGIHEQY

V gene: TRBV25-1
CDR3 protein: ASSGLWRLH

V gene: TRBV7-9
CDR3 protein: ASSPRSGEQY

V gene: TRBV6-5
CDR3 protein: ASSYSTAGELF

V gene: TRBV4-3
CDR3 protein: ASSQDHREQF

V gene: TRBV13
CDR3 protein: ASSLGRKSRGY

V gene: TRBV9
CDR3 protein: ASSAGQGNEKLF

V gene: TRBV5-1
CDR3 protein: ASSRSRVNDEQY

V gene: TRBV29-1
CDR3 protein: SVSTGQTFYGYT

V gene: TRBV19
CDR3 protein: ASKAGLGLGTQY

V gene: TRBV7-3
CDR3 protein: ASSPGGLAGRETQY

V gene: TRBV13
CDR3 protein: ASKLGATNEKLF

V gene: TRBV29-1
CDR3 protein: SVVHRGAYGYT

V gene: TRBV10-3
CDR3 protein: AISESPRDPLH

V gene: TRBV5-1
CDR3 protein: ASSLISGQNYGYT

V gene: TRBV4-1
CDR3 protein: ASSPRQGKNTEAF

V gene: TRBV28
CDR3 protein: ASRGTSGRAVRPYEQY

V gene: TRBV19
CDR3 protein: ATTAPGLATDTQY

V gene: TRBV11-3
CDR3 protein: ASSLGRPGMGETQY

V gene: TRBV9
CDR3 protein: ASSVGSLAEETQY

V gene: TRBV6-1
CDR3 protein: ARLDRAWQPQH

V gene: TRBV6-1
CDR3 protein: ASSEQGPQPQH

V gene: TRBV6-5
CDR3 protein: ASTSGATDTQY

V gene: TRBV27
CDR3 protein: ASSGREGLTYNEQF

V gene: TRBV7-9
CDR3 protein: ASGGPSGPPYEQY

V gene: TRBV27
CDR3 protein: ASRVAGSSYNEQF

V gene: TRBV13
CDR3 protein: ASSLVLAGLTDTQY

V gene: TRBV19
CDR3 protein: ASTGQINSNQPQH

V gene: TRBV27
CDR3 protein: ASSVYGYMNTEAF